Following are 30 T cell receptor beta chains from one sample sequenced in a study of control samples from healthy donors and cancer patients. The repertoire was sequenced with immunoSEQ multiplex PCR; TCRdb's copy has only in-frame clones and lacks some. The repertoire includes fewer than 60,000 clones, 80% to 90% of them detected once, and over 9.5% sits in the top ten. Material: PBMCs. The receptors shown here come from a woman aged 60-75 years with lung cancer.

The chain combines TRBV6-1 with TRBJ1-5; TRBD1 matches 7 bases. Unmatched junction bases numbered 7, after V lost 2 bases and J lost 6 bases. The CDR3 sequence is 15 residues long. The germline CDR1 and CDR2 sequences are MNHNS and SASEGT. CDR3 in DNA: TGTGCCAGCAGTGAATTGGGCAGGGGGTTTCAGCCCCAGCATTTT. Translated: CASSELGRGFQPQHF.

This clone was seen once. The chain employs TRBV5-1 and TRBJ1-1; 7 bases fit TRBD1. CDR1 SGHRS and CDR2 YFSETQ come from the germline V gene. V was clipped by 7 bases and J by 4 bases; unmatched bases: 10. The CDR3 totals 14 residues. CDR3 sequence (DNA): TGCGCCAGCGGATATGGACAGGCGAGCACTGAAGCTTTCTTT. Its protein product is CASGYGQASTEAFF.

The genes are TRBV5-1 and TRBJ1-5; 7 positions agree with TRBD1. The CDR3 sequence is 14 residues long. V trimming: 2 bases; J trimming: 7 bases; junction bases outside the gene matches: 6. Germline V gene lookup returns CDR1 SGHRS and CDR2 YFSETQ. The CDR3 spells CASSLQGPGQPQHF. CDR3 nucleotides: TGCGCCAGCAGCTTACAGGGGCCGGGCCAGCCCCAGCATTTT.

This rearrangement joins TRBV29-1 to TRBJ2-5; D not resolved. The CDR3 runs 12 residues. With 7 bases removed from V and 5 bases from J, the gap between germline ends came to 14 bases. Per germline, CDR1 SQVTM and CDR2 ANQGSEA. The DNA of the CDR3 is TGCAGCGCCCAGGACGGTAGGGAGACCCAGTACTTC. It yields the protein CSAQDGRETQYF.

The chain has TRBV9 and TRBJ2-1, with D hard to call. Trimming shortened V by 4 bases and J by 10 bases, and 15 bases separated the two germline ends. Germline assignment: CDR1 SGDLS and CDR2 YYNGEE. This CDR3 is 13 amino acids long. CDR3: CASSPVGFGEQFF. CDR3 sequence (DNA): TGTGCCAGCAGCCCCGTTGGATTTGGGGAGCAGTTCTTC.

This chain uses TRBV24-1 with TRBJ2-1; perhaps TRBD1 as D (6 bases). The germline gives CDR1 KGHDR, CDR2 SFDVKD. Deletions cut 5 bases from V and 4 bases from J, with 11 bases between. This CDR3 has 14 residues. The CDR3 here is CATSGGTLYNEQFF. The DNA for the CDR3 is TGTGCCACCAGTGGGGGGACACTGTACAATGAGCAGTTCTTC.

The chain couples TRBV12-3 or TRBV12-4 to TRBJ2-7; D is uncertain. This CDR3 has 12 amino acids. Trimming took 6 bases from V and 3 from J, leaving 9 bases between them. The CDR3 loop reads CASSRAYYEQYF. CDR3 coding DNA: TGTGCCAGCAGCCGGGCCTACTACGAGCAGTACTTC.

This sequence joins TRBV3-1 (or the pseudogene TRBV3-2) and TRBJ2-5; TRBD2 agrees at 7 bases. CDR1 and CDR2 (germline): LGHDT, YNNKEL (reference sequence). V trimming: 2 bases; J trimming: 3 bases; junction bases outside the gene matches: 0. This CDR3 comprises 13 residues. DNA for the CDR3: TGTGCCAGCAGCCAACTAGCGGAAGAGACCCAGTACTTC. It translates to CASSQLAEETQYF.

V usage is TRBV27 and J usage is TRBJ2-7; D unresolved. Germline CDR1 and CDR2: MNHEY and SMNVEV (reference sequence). Deletions cut 1 base from V and 1 base from J, with 5 bases between. This CDR3 spans 13 amino acids. CDR3 nucleotide sequence: TGTGCCAGCAGTTTATACGGATCCTACGAGCAGTACTTC. Its protein is CASSLYGSYEQYF.

The genes are TRBV2 and TRBJ1-5; D gene ambiguous. The CDR3 extends over 16 amino acids. V was trimmed by 7 bases and J by 2 bases, leaving 18 bases between them. Germline values: CDR1 SNHLY, CDR2 FYNNEI. CDR3 nucleotides: TGTGCCAGCACCGCACGAACGGCAGGCGGCAATCAGCCCCAGCATTTT. Residues: CASTARTAGGNQPQHF. Variable domain in full (rest from reference TRBV2 and TRBJ1-5): EPEVTQTPSHQVTQMGQEVILRCVPISNHLYFYWYRQILGQKVEFLVSFYNNEISEKSEIFDDQFSVERPDGSNFTLKIRSTKLEDSAMYFCASTARTAGGNQPQHFGDGTRLSIL.

This chain uses TRBV3-1 (or the pseudogene TRBV3-2) with TRBJ1-2; 8 positions match TRBD1. CDR1 and CDR2 from the germline V gene are LGHDT and YNNKEL (reference sequence). Losses at the gene ends were 4 bases for V and 4 bases for J; bases not matched to a gene: 8. The CDR3 contains 15 residues. The CDR3 loop is CASSLLQGDRYGYTF. CDR3 bases: TGTGCCAGCAGCCTATTACAGGGGGACCGCTATGGCTACACCTTC.

This clone was seen only once. J is TRBJ2-5 and V is TRBV27; D is uncertain. The CDR3 extends over 16 amino acids. The V and J ends lost 5 bases and 2 bases respectively, with 18 bases between them. Germline V lookup: CDR1 MNHEY, CDR2 SMNVEV (reference sequence). The CDR3 spells CASSPNLWGSQETQYF. The CDR3 DNA follows: TGTGCCAGCAGTCCCAACCTCTGGGGATCACAAGAGACCCAGTACTTC.

The chain recombines TRBV9 with TRBJ2-7; D possibly corresponds to TRBD1 (6 bases). V lost 0 bases and J lost 3, with 13 bases in between. The germline V gene encodes CDR1 SGDLS and CDR2 YYNGEE. The CDR3 loop spans 15 amino acids. CDR3 nucleotide sequence: TGTGCCAGCAGCGTAGCGACAGGTGAAATCTACGAGCAGTACTTC. Residues: CASSVATGEIYEQYF.

V is TRBV10-3 and J is TRBJ2-5, with D perhaps matching TRBD1 or TRBD2 (6 bases each). Trimming took 10 bases from V and 5 from J, leaving 26 bases between them. Germline V gene data show CDR1 as ENHRY and CDR2 as SYGVKD. The CDR3 sequence is 16 residues long. Here the CDR3 DNA reads TGTGCCACCTCCCTTAGTCGTTGGGGGGCCGGGGAGACCCAGTACTTC. This sequence encodes CATSLSRWGAGETQYF.

This clone has a single count. The V gene is TRBV2, the J gene TRBJ2-7; 8 nucleotides line up with TRBD2. This CDR3 comprises 14 residues. The ends lost 4 bases at V and 2 bases at J; junction bases unmatched: 4. Germline lookup yields CDR1 SNHLY and CDR2 FYNNEI. The CDR3 sequence: CASSGAAGAYEQYF. The CDR3, as DNA: TGTGCCAGCAGTGGTGCAGCGGGAGCCTACGAGCAGTACTTC.

The V call is TRBV5-1, the J call TRBJ2-1, with 12 bases fitting TRBD1. V shed 7 bases, J shed 5 bases, and the junction held 4 bases outside the gene matches. The V gene's germline CDR1 is SGHRS and CDR2 YFSETQ. This CDR3 comprises 14 residues. The CDR3 region is CASGGQGADNEQFF. The CDR3 DNA reads TGCGCCAGCGGGGGACAGGGGGCGGACAATGAGCAGTTCTTC.

V is TRBV6-5 and J is TRBJ2-5; TRBD2 aligns across 10 bases. The CDR3 is 16 residues long. Germline-derived CDR1 and CDR2 are MNHEY and SVGAGI. The V segment lost 0 bases and the J segment 2 bases; nucleotides outside the gene matches: 3. CDR3 region: CASSYSPSGGQETQYF. In DNA form, the CDR3 reads TGTGCCAGCAGTTACTCTCCTAGCGGGGGACAAGAGACCCAGTACTTC.

This clone was seen only a few times. This chain joins TRBV6-4 and TRBJ1-2; a weak D match, TRBD1 (5 bases). Looked up from germline, CDR1 is MRHNA and CDR2 is SNTAGT. Deletions cut 4 bases from V and 8 bases from J, with 8 bases between. CDR3 size: 11 residues. The CDR3 DNA reads as TGTGCCAGCAGTGCAGGGTCCGGCTACACCTTC. Translated: CASSAGSGYTF.

The chain has TRBV27 and TRBJ2-7, with D maybe TRBD1 (6 bases). This CDR3 is 12 amino acids long. Germline CDR1 MNHEY, CDR2 SMNVEV (reference sequence). The ends were cut back, 8 bases at V and 6 bases at J, with 14 bases in the middle. CDR3 bases: TGTGCCAGCGCCCGGGACAATCGCGAGCAGTACTTC. Translation gives CASARDNREQYF.

This clone has a handful of counts. The rearrangement joins TRBV3-1 (or the pseudogene TRBV3-2) to TRBJ1-5, with D possibly being TRBD1 (5 bases). Germline CDR1 is LGHDT and CDR2 is YNNKEL (reference sequence). The CDR3 consists of 13 residues. The ends were cut back, 0 bases at V and 5 bases at J, with 5 bases in the middle. The CDR3 loop reads CASSQDRDQPQHF. CDR3 sequence (DNA): TGTGCCAGCAGCCAAGACAGGGATCAGCCCCAGCATTTT.

V usage is TRBV4-1 and J usage is TRBJ1-5; 7 bases are shared with TRBD1. This CDR3 is 15 amino acids long. Germline-derived CDR1 and CDR2 are MGHRA and YSYEKL. V gave up 3 bases and J gave up 5 bases; unmatched junction bases: 7. CDR3 DNA sequence: TGCGCCAGCAGCCACCTATGGACAGGTCATCAGCCCCAGCATTTT. Encoded protein: CASSHLWTGHQPQHF.

The V and J genes are TRBV6-5 and TRBJ1-4; D is unclear. Germline values: CDR1 MNHEY, CDR2 SVGAGI. The V end lost 4 bases, the J end lost 5 bases, and 11 bases lay between the germline ends. The CDR3 is made up of 14 amino acids. The CDR3: CASSSDLGNEKLFF. DNA of the CDR3: TGTGCCAGCAGTTCCGACCTTGGAAATGAAAAACTGTTTTTT.

The chain carries TRBV14 and TRBJ1-1; D is ambiguous. The CDR3 is 13 amino acids. Trimming shortened V by 0 bases and J by 11 bases, and 13 bases separated the two germline ends. Germline V gene data show CDR1 as SGHDN and CDR2 as FVKESK. CDR3 DNA sequence: TGTGCCAGCAGCCAAGAAACGAGGATTCAGGCTTTCTTT. This codes for CASSQETRIQAFF.

This clone was seen once. This chain links TRBV7-6 with TRBJ2-3; TRBD2 aligns across 7 bases. This CDR3 region has 16 residues. After removal of 5 bases from V and 6 bases from J, the junction contained 14 bases not matched to a gene. The germline CDR1 and CDR2 sequences are SGHVS and FNYEAQ. CDR3 protein: CASSQGSGGRRDTQYF. The CDR3 DNA is TGTGCCAGCAGCCAAGGGAGTGGCGGGAGAAGGGATACGCAGTATTTT. Combining the CDR3 with reference TRBV7-6 and TRBJ2-3 gives the whole variable domain GAGVSQSPRYKVTKRGQDVALRCDPISGHVSLYWYRQALGQGPEFLTYFNYEAQQDKSGLPNDRFSAERPEGSISTLTIQRTEQRDSAMYRCASSQGSGGRRDTQYFGPGTRLTVL.

This chain connects TRBV25-1 to TRBJ1-5; no clear D gene. CDR3 length equals 13 residues. Deletions cut 0 bases from V and 4 bases from J, with 4 bases between. Germline assignment: CDR1 MGHDK and CDR2 SYGVNS. CDR3 protein: CASSEYGNQPQHF. The CDR3 coding sequence is TGTGCCAGCAGTGAATATGGGAATCAGCCCCAGCATTTT.

The chain links TRBV30 to TRBJ1-1; the D is unclear. Deletions cut 5 bases from V and 6 bases from J, with 16 bases between. CDR1 is GTSNPN, CDR2 SVGIG, per germline (reference sequence). The length of the CDR3 is 13 residues. CDR3 sequence: CAWGVVPGPEAFF. The CDR3 DNA sequence: TGTGCCTGGGGGGTGGTCCCTGGGCCTGAAGCTTTCTTT. Full variable domain (rest looked up from reference TRBV30 and TRBJ1-1): SQTIHQWPATLVQPVGSPLSLECTVEGTSNPNLYWYRQAAGRGLQLLFYSVGIGQISSEVPQNLSASRPQDRQFILSSKKLLLSDSGFYLCAWGVVPGPEAFFGQGTRLTVV.

This clone came up once. The rearrangement links TRBV9 to TRBJ2-5; TRBD1 agrees at 8 bases. V shed 3 bases, J shed 4 bases, and the junction held 17 bases outside the gene matches. This CDR3 has 18 residues. CDR1 is SGDLS and CDR2 is YYNGEE in the germline V gene. CDR3 region: CASSGTADRAFLLETQYF. CDR3 nucleotides: TGTGCCAGCAGCGGGACCGCGGACAGGGCTTTTCTTTTAGAGACCCAGTACTTC. The complete variable domain, with remaining parts taken from reference TRBV9 and TRBJ2-5, reads DSGVTQTPKHLITATGQRVTLRCSPRSGDLSVYWYQQSLDQGLQFLIQYYNGEERAKGNILERFSAQQFPDLHSELNLSSLELGDSALYFCASSGTADRAFLLETQYFGPGTRLLVL.

The CDR3 reads CASSPRLEPYEQYF. DNA of the CDR3: TGTGCCAGCAGCCCCCGACTCGAACCCTACGAGCAGTACTTC. The gene calls are TRBV3-1 (or the pseudogene TRBV3-2) and TRBJ2-7; D not certain. CDR3 length equals 14 residues. The V and J ends lost 4 bases and 2 bases respectively, with 12 bases between them. CDR1 is LGHDT, CDR2 YNNKEL, per germline (reference sequence).

The J gene is TRBJ1-6, the V gene TRBV7-8, with TRBD1 identical over 7 bases. Germline values: CDR1 SGHVS, CDR2 FQNEAQ. The ends lost 1 base at V and 9 bases at J; junction bases unmatched: 12. This CDR3 contains 17 residues. The CDR3, as DNA: TGTGCCAGCAGCTTAGTCCTTGGACAGGTCCGGGGTTCACCCCTCCACTTT. It yields the protein CASSLVLGQVRGSPLHF.

This sequence joins TRBV27 and TRBJ1-1, with TRBD1 as a possible D gene (6 bases). V lost 5 bases and J lost 1, with 11 bases in between. The CDR3 covers 14 residues. Germline V gene data show CDR1 as MNHEY and CDR2 as SMNVEV (reference sequence). This CDR3 reads CASSKTDRNTEAFF. CDR3 in DNA: TGTGCCAGCAGTAAAACGGACAGGAACACTGAAGCTTTCTTT.